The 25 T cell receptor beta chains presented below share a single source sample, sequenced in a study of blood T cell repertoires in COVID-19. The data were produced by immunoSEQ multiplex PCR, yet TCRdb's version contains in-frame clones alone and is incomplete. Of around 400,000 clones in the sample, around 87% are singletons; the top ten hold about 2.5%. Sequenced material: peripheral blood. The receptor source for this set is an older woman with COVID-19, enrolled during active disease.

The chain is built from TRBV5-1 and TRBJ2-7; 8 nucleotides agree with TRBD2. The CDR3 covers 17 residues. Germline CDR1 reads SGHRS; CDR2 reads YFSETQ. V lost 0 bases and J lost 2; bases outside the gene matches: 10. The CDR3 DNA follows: TGCGCCAGCAGCTTGGCCATCGGGAGGGATCCCCCCTACGAGCAGTACTTC. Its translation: CASSLAIGRDPPYEQYF.

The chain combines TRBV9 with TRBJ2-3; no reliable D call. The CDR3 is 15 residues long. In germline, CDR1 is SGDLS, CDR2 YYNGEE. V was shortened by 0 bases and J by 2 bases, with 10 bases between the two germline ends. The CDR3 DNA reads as TGTGCCAGCAGCGTAGGCCGGGTAGACACAGATACGCAGTATTTT. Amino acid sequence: CASSVGRVDTDTQYF.

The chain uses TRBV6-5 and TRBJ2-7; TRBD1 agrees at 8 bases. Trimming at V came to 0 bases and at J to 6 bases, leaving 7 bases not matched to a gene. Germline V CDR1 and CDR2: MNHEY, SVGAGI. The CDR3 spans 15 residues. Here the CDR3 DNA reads TGTGCCAGCAGTTACTCGACCGGCCAGGGGGCCGAGCAGTACTTC. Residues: CASSYSTGQGAEQYF.

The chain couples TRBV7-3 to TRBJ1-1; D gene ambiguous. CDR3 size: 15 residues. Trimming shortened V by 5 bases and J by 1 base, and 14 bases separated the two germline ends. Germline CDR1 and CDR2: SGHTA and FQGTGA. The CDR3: CASSPTAGWNTEAFF. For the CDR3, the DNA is TGTGCCAGCAGCCCTACGGCCGGGTGGAACACTGAAGCTTTCTTT.

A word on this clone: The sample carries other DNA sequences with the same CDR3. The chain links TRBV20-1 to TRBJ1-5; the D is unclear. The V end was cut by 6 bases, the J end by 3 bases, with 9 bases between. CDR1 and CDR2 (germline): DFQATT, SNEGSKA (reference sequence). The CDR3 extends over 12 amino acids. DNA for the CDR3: TGCAGTGCAAGTCGGTCCAATCAGCCCCAGCATTTT. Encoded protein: CSASRSNQPQHF.

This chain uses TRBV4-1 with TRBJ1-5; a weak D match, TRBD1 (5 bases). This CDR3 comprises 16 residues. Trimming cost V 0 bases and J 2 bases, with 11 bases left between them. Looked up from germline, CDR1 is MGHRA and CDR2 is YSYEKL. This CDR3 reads CASSQELGAGNQPQHF. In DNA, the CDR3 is TGCGCCAGCAGCCAAGAGTTAGGGGCGGGCAATCAGCCCCAGCATTTT.

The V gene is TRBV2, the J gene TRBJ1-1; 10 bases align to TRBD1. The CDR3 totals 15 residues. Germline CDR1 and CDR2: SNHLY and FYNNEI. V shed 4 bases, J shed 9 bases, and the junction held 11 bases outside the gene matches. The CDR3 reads CASSGPTTGGVKAFF. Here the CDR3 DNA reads TGTGCCAGCAGTGGACCCACGACAGGGGGCGTGAAAGCTTTCTTT.

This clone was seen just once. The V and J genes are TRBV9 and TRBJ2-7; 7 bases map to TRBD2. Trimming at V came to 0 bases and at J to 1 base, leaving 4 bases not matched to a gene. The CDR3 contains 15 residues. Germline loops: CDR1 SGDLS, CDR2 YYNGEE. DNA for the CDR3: TGTGCCAGCAGCGTAGGGGCGGGGGATTCCTACGAGCAGTACTTC. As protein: CASSVGAGDSYEQYF.

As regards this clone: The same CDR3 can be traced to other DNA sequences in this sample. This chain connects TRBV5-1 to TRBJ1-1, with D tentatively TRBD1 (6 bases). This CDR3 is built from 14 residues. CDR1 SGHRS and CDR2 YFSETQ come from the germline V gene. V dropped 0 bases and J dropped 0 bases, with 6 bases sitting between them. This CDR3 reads CASSLGQVNTEAFF. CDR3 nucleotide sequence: TGCGCCAGCAGCTTGGGACAGGTGAACACTGAAGCTTTCTTT.

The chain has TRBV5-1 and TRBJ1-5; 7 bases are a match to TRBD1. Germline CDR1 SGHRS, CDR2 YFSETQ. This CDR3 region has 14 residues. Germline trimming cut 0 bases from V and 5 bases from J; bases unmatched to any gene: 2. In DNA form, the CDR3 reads TGCGCCAGCAGCTTGGTGCAGGGGGATCAGCCCCAGCATTTT. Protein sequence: CASSLVQGDQPQHF.

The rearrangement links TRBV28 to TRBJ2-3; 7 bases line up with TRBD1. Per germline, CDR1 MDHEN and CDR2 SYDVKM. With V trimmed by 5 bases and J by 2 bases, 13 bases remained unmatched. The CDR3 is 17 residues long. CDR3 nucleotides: TGTGCCAGCAGTCCGGGACAGCCAACCTCGGACACAGATACGCAGTATTTT. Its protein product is CASSPGQPTSDTDTQYF.

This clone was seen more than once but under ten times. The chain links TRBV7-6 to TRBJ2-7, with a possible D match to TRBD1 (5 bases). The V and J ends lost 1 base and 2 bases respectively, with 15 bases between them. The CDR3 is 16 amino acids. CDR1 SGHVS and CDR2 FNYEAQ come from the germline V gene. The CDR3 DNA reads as TGTGCCAGCAGCTTAGGGGGCCGGTTAGGACCCTACGAGCAGTACTTC. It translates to CASSLGGRLGPYEQYF.

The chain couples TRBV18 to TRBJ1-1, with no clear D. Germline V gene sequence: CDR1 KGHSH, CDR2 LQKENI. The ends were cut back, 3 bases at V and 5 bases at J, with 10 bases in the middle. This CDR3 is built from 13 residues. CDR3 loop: CASSPVLKTEAFF. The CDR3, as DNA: TGTGCCAGCTCACCCGTACTTAAGACTGAAGCTTTCTTT.

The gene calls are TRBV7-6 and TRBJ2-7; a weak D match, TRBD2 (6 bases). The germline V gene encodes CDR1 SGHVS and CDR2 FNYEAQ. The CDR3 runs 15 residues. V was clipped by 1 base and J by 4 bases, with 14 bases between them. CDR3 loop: CASSLGAGLLYEQYF. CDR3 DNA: TGTGCCAGCAGCTTAGGAGCGGGCCTCTTGTACGAGCAGTACTTC.

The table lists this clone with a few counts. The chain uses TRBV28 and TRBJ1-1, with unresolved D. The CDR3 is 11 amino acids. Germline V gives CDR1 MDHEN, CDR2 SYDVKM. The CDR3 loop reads CAIFGNTEAFF. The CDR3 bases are TGTGCGATCTTCGGGAACACTGAAGCTTTCTTT.

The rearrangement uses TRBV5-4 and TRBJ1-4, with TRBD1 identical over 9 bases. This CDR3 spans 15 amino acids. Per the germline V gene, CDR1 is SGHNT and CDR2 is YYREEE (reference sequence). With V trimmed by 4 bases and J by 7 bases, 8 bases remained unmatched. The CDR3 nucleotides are TGTGCCAGCAGCCCGGGACAGGGTGGGGGTGAAAAACTGTTTTTT. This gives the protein CASSPGQGGGEKLFF.

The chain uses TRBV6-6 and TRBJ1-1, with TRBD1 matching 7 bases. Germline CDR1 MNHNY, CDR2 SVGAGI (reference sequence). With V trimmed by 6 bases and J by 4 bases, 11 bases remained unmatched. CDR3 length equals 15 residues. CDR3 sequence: CASRPLTGRSTEAFF. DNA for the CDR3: TGTGCCAGCAGACCACTGACAGGGAGGTCCACTGAAGCTTTCTTT.

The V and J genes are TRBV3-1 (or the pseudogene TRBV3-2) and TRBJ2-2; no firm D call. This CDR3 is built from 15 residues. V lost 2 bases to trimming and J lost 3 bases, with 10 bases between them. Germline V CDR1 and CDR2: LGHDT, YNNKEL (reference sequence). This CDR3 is CASSQPSPDTGELFF. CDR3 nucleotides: TGTGCCAGCAGCCAACCCTCCCCCGACACCGGGGAGCTGTTTTTT.

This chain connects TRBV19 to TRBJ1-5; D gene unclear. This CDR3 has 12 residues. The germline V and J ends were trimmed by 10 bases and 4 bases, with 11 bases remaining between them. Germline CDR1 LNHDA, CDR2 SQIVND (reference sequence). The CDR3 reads CATSRENQPQHF. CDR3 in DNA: TGTGCCACCTCGAGAGAGAATCAGCCCCAGCATTTT.

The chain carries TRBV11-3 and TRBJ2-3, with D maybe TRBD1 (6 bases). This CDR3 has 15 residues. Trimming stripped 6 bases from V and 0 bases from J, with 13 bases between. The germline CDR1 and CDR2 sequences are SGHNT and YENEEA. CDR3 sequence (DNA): TGTGCCAGCAGTCGGATGGGGGCTAGCACAGATACGCAGTATTTT. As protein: CASSRMGASTDTQYF.

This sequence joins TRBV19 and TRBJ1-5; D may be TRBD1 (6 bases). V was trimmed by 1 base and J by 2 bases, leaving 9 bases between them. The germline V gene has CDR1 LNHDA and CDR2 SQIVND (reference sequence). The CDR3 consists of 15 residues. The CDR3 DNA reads TGTGCCAGTAGTATAGCCAGGGGTGGCAATCAGCCCCAGCATTTT. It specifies CASSIARGGNQPQHF.

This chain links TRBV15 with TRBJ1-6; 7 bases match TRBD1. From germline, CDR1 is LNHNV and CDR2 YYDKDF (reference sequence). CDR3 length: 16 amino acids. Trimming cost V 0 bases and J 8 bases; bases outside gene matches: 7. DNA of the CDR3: TGTGCCACCAGCAGAGATGGGGGGACAGCTTATTCACCCCTCCACTTT. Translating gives CATSRDGGTAYSPLHF.

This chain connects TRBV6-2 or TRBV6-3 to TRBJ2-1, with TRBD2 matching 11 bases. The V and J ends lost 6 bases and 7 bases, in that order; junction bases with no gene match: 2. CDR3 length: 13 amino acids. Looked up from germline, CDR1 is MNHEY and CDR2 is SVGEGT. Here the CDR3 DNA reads TGTGCCAGCAGACCTAGCGGGGGGAATGAGCAGTTCTTC. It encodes CASRPSGGNEQFF.

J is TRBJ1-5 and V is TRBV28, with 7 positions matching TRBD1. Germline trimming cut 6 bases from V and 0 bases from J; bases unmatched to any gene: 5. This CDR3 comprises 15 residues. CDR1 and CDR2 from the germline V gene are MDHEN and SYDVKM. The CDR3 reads CASSSGQFSNQPQHF. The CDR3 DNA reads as TGTGCCAGCAGCTCGGGACAGTTTAGCAATCAGCCCCAGCATTTT.

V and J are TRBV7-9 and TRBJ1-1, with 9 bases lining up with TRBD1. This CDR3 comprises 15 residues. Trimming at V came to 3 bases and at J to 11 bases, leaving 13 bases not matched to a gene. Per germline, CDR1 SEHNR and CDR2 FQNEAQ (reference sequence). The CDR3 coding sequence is TGTGCCAGCAGCTTGGCTAGGACAGGGGATCCTAGGGCTTTCTTT. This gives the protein CASSLARTGDPRAFF.